Each of the 13 T cell receptor beta chains below was sequenced from the same sample in a study of T cell repertoires in cytomegalovirus infection. A single record per CDR3 protein comes from TCRdb applying MiXCR to the reads. This sample has some 240,000 distinct CDR3 sequences, with over 15% found just once. The sample comprised CD8+ T cells from PBMCs. The receptor source for this set is a human donor in good health (CMV status not recorded). Some clones in this sample may be carry-over from other donors' samples.

The V and J genes are TRBV20-1 and TRBJ1-2; D may be TRBD1 (6 bases). Between the trimmed V and J ends, which lost 3 bases and 4 bases, there was a span of 12 bases. This CDR3 has 13 amino acids. Germline CDR1 reads DFQATT; CDR2 reads SNEGSKA (reference sequence). CDR3 sequence: CSASGRGSYGYTF. Here the CDR3 DNA reads TGCAGTGCTAGTGGCAGGGGATCCTATGGCTACACCTTC.

A few counts support this clonotype. The chain has TRBV6-1 and TRBJ1-3, with D unclear. The CDR3 contains 15 residues. Germline CDR1 is MNHNS and CDR2 is SASEGT. The germline V and J ends were trimmed by 2 bases and 0 bases, with 8 bases remaining between them. The DNA for the CDR3 is TGTGCCAGCAGTGAATTAGGGTTCTCTGGAAACACCATATATTTT. This codes for CASSELGFSGNTIYF.

The genes are TRBV19 and TRBJ2-7, with D perhaps matching TRBD1 (5 bases). CDR1 is LNHDA and CDR2 is SQIVND in the germline V gene (reference sequence). The CDR3 consists of 16 residues. The V end lost 3 bases, the J end lost 2 bases, and 17 bases lay between the germline ends. The CDR3 DNA reads TGTGCCAGTAGTATTTTCGCGACAGACCGTACCTACGAGCAGTACTTC. Encoded protein: CASSIFATDRTYEQYF.

In its sample, this clonotype was seen many times. The J gene is TRBJ1-2, the V gene TRBV2, with no clear D. CDR3 size: 14 residues. Germline loops: CDR1 SNHLY, CDR2 FYNNEI. V was cut by 2 bases and J by 4 bases, with 11 bases left in between. The CDR3 here is CASSEWAGSYGYTF. Here the CDR3 DNA reads TGTGCCAGCAGTGAATGGGCAGGAAGCTATGGCTACACCTTC.

The chain carries TRBV19 and TRBJ2-2; either TRBD1 or TRBD2 may fit D (5 bases each). CDR1 is LNHDA, CDR2 SQIVND, per germline (reference sequence). The CDR3 contains 14 residues. V lost 6 bases to trimming and J lost 6 bases, with 14 bases between them. The CDR3 region is CASSPLVGAGELFF. In nucleotides, the CDR3 is TGTGCCAGTAGCCCTCTGGTGGGGGCCGGGGAGCTGTTTTTT.

In this sample, this clonotype turned up many times. The V gene is TRBV7-6, the J gene TRBJ1-5; weak D call: TRBD1 (5 bases). This CDR3 region has 17 residues. The germline CDR1 and CDR2 sequences are SGHVS and FNYEAQ. V lost 5 bases to trimming and J lost 1 base, with 18 bases between them. CDR3 loop: CASSPEQGRVSNQPQHF. The CDR3 DNA follows: TGTGCCAGCAGCCCCGAGCAGGGAAGGGTCAGCAATCAGCCCCAGCATTTT.

The rearrangement links TRBV7-6 to TRBJ2-5; 7 nucleotides match TRBD2. The germline gives CDR1 SGHVS, CDR2 FNYEAQ. The CDR3 has 14 residues. Unmatched junction bases numbered 7, after V lost 5 bases and J lost 4 bases. Written as DNA, the CDR3 is TGTGCCAGCAGCCCGGTGGGGGGGACAGAGACCCAGTACTTC. Protein: CASSPVGGTETQYF.

The chain carries TRBV6-1 and TRBJ1-1; no definite D call. CDR1 MNHNS and CDR2 SASEGT come from the germline V gene. The CDR3 totals 15 residues. Trimming removed 0 bases from V and 2 bases from J, with 10 bases in between. The CDR3 coding sequence is TGTGCCAGCAGTGAAGCCTTAGGGCCCAACACTGAAGCTTTCTTT. Protein product: CASSEALGPNTEAFF.

The gene calls are TRBV27 and TRBJ2-1; the match to TRBD1 covers 10 bases. The germline CDR1 and CDR2 sequences are MNHEY and SMNVEV (reference sequence). The CDR3 covers 15 residues. V shed 7 bases, J shed 9 bases, and the junction held 12 bases outside the gene matches. CDR3 bases: TGTGCCAGCAACCGTCCGGGACAGGGGTTCCGTGAGCAGTTCTTC. Translation: CASNRPGQGFREQFF.

This clonotype was detected many times. This chain links TRBV7-2 with TRBJ2-3; D assignment may be TRBD1 or TRBD2 (6 bases each). Per germline, CDR1 SGHTA and CDR2 FQGNSA. Deletions cut 5 bases from V and 2 bases from J, with 20 bases between. The CDR3 has 17 amino acids. The CDR3 loop is CASSQRSGATNTDTQYF. The CDR3 bases are TGTGCCAGCAGCCAGAGGTCGGGGGCGACAAACACAGATACGCAGTATTTT.

This chain links TRBV6-2 or TRBV6-3 with TRBJ1-5; D unresolved. This CDR3 is built from 15 residues. The germline V gene has CDR1 MNHEY and CDR2 SVGEGT. V shed 2 bases and J shed 0 bases, with 8 bases lying between them. CDR3 sequence (DNA): TGTGCCAGCAGTTACGGTGCCTTTAGCAATCAGCCCCAGCATTTT. Translation: CASSYGAFSNQPQHF.

The chain has TRBV25-1 and TRBJ2-7; D uncertain. This CDR3 comprises 14 residues. Germline CDR1 is MGHDK and CDR2 is SYGVNS. With 4 bases removed from V and 3 bases from J, the gap between germline ends came to 13 bases. CDR3 DNA sequence: TGTGCCAGCAGTGCGGGCTATCAAGACTACGAGCAGTACTTC. Its protein is CASSAGYQDYEQYF.

This clonotype was seen at least ten times. This chain connects TRBV20-1 to TRBJ2-2, with 7 bases lining up with TRBD2. Germline V lookup: CDR1 DFQATT, CDR2 SNEGSKA (reference sequence). J was trimmed by 0 bases and V by 0 bases; bases with no gene match: 13. The CDR3 is 19 amino acids. Here the CDR3 reads CSARDPKASGAANTGELFF. In DNA, the CDR3 is TGCAGTGCTAGAGACCCAAAGGCCAGCGGGGCGGCGAACACCGGGGAGCTGTTTTTT.